Shown below are 18 T cell receptor beta chains from a single sample sequenced in a study of blood T cell repertoires in COVID-19. Assay: immunoSEQ multiplex PCR; the TCRdb copy retains only in-frame clones and omits some. The sample has 210,000 or so clones, 70% to 90% seen once. The sample was peripheral blood. The receptors shown here come from a man between 50 and 59 years old with acute or convalescent COVID-19.

The J gene is TRBJ1-3, the V gene TRBV19; D is unresolved. This CDR3 has 15 residues. Germline CDR1 LNHDA, CDR2 SQIVND (reference sequence). V was shortened by 5 bases and J by 4 bases, with 15 bases between the two germline ends. DNA for the CDR3: TGTGCCAGTAGTTTAACCGGGTCCTTGGGAAACACCATATATTTT. Residues: CASSLTGSLGNTIYF.

The genes are TRBV29-1 and TRBJ1-1; D gene uncertain. The germline CDR1 and CDR2 sequences are SQVTM and ANQGSEA. The CDR3 runs 11 residues. The V end lost 3 bases, the J end lost 1 base, and 3 bases lay between the germline ends. The CDR3 DNA follows: TGCAGCGTTGATAAGAACACTGAAGCTTTCTTT. Amino acid sequence: CSVDKNTEAFF.

V gene TRBV29-1 combines with J gene TRBJ2-3; TRBD2 agrees at 8 bases. The CDR3 has 14 amino acids. Germline-derived CDR1 and CDR2 are SQVTM and ANQGSEA. The V segment lost 3 bases and the J segment 4 bases; nucleotides outside the gene matches: 6. The CDR3 DNA follows: TGCAGCGTTGACAGGGGACTAGTGGCAGATACGCAGTATTTT. Translated: CSVDRGLVADTQYF.

This chain joins TRBV7-9 and TRBJ2-1; no clear D gene. Trimming cost V 1 base and J 14 bases, with 18 bases left between them. The CDR3 has 14 residues. The germline V gene has CDR1 SEHNR and CDR2 FQNEAQ (reference sequence). CDR3 region: CASSLGGEIRLEFF. The CDR3 DNA is TGTGCCAGCAGCTTAGGAGGAGAAATACGGTTGGAGTTCTTC.

The chain uses TRBV6-1 and TRBJ2-7; D perhaps matches TRBD2 (5 bases). The CDR3 consists of 17 residues. CDR1 and CDR2 (germline): MNHNS, SASEGT. Trimming pared 2 bases from V and 0 bases from J, leaving 17 bases between. The DNA for the CDR3 is TGTGCCAGCAGTGAAAAGGTGAGGGCCTCGAGCTCCTACGAGCAGTACTTC. It yields the protein CASSEKVRASSSYEQYF.

The chain carries TRBV5-1 and TRBJ1-2; D is undetermined. This CDR3 is 13 amino acids long. The germline V gene has CDR1 SGHRS and CDR2 YFSETQ. V dropped 0 bases and J dropped 2 bases, with 5 bases sitting between them. CDR3 nucleotides: TGCGCCAGCAGCTTGGCCTCCAACTATGGCTACACCTTC. Protein: CASSLASNYGYTF.

This clone was counted only a few times. This rearrangement joins TRBV13 to TRBJ1-2, with a possible D match to TRBD1 (6 bases). V was shortened by 2 bases and J by 6 bases, with 13 bases between the two germline ends. Germline V gene data show CDR1 as PRHDT and CDR2 as FYEKMQ (reference sequence). The CDR3 loop spans 14 amino acids. The CDR3 coding sequence is TGTGCCAGCAGCTTAAGGGGGGGACTAAATGGCTACACCTTC. It yields the protein CASSLRGGLNGYTF.

This chain uses TRBV4-1 with TRBJ2-1; TRBD2 agrees at 7 bases. The CDR3 totals 15 residues. CDR1 and CDR2 from the germline V gene are MGHRA and YSYEKL. Unmatched junction bases numbered 7, after V lost 1 base and J lost 7 bases. The chain's CDR3 is CASSQASGPRNEQFF. DNA for the CDR3: TGCGCCAGCAGCCAAGCTAGCGGTCCTCGGAATGAGCAGTTCTTC.

The chain combines TRBV6-5 with TRBJ1-2; weak D call: TRBD1 (5 bases). V was trimmed by 6 bases and J by 2 bases, leaving 13 bases between them. Germline lookup yields CDR1 MNHEY and CDR2 SVGAGI. This CDR3 comprises 14 residues. For the CDR3, the DNA is TGTGCCAGCAGCCGCGCGGACAACAACTATGGCTACACCTTC. Residues: CASSRADNNYGYTF.

The chain couples TRBV9 to TRBJ2-7; 9 nucleotides match TRBD1. The V gene end was trimmed by 3 bases and the J gene end by 3 bases; junction bases not matched to a gene: 10. The V gene's germline CDR1 is SGDLS and CDR2 YYNGEE. The CDR3 totals 16 residues. The CDR3 here is CASSGYPGTGNYEQYF. The CDR3 DNA sequence: TGTGCCAGCAGCGGATATCCCGGGACAGGGAACTACGAGCAGTACTTC.

This chain connects TRBV20-1 to TRBJ1-1; D possibly corresponds to TRBD1 (6 bases). There are 10 residues in the CDR3. The V gene lost 5 bases and the J gene lost 8 bases, with 9 bases spanning the gap. Germline CDR1 reads DFQATT; CDR2 reads SNEGSKA (reference sequence). CDR3 nucleotides: TGCAGTGCTGAGGGGACAGAAGCTTTCTTT. Amino acid sequence: CSAEGTEAFF.

The chain couples TRBV12-3 or TRBV12-4 to TRBJ1-2, with D possibly TRBD1 on 6 matching bases. V lost 7 bases and J lost 4, with 13 bases in between. CDR3 size: 13 residues. CDR3 in DNA: TGTGCCAGCACCCTGGACAGCACCTATGGCTACACCTTC. Residues: CASTLDSTYGYTF.

CDR3 in amino acids: CASSPGREGTEAFF. CDR3 DNA: TGCGCCAGCAGCCCGGGTCGGGAGGGCACTGAAGCTTTCTTT. The chain uses TRBV5-1 and TRBJ1-1; D is unresolved. From germline, CDR1 is SGHRS and CDR2 YFSETQ. V was clipped by 4 bases and J by 4 bases, with 14 bases between them. This CDR3 has 14 residues.

This rearrangement joins TRBV9 to TRBJ1-4; 7 nucleotides align to TRBD1. There are 15 residues in the CDR3. From germline, CDR1 is SGDLS and CDR2 YYNGEE. J was trimmed by 1 base and V by 4 bases; bases with no gene match: 4. The CDR3 region has the DNA TGTGCCAGCAGCCTACGGGACAGAACTAATGAAAAACTGTTTTTT. Translating it yields CASSLRDRTNEKLFF.

Only one count was recorded for this clone. The gene calls are TRBV6-5 and TRBJ1-5; the match to TRBD1 covers 7 bases. V lost 8 bases, J lost 2 bases, and 6 bases stayed unmatched. CDR1 is MNHEY and CDR2 is SVGAGI in the germline V gene. The CDR3 runs 14 residues. Here the CDR3 reads CASGRDSGNQPQHF. The CDR3 DNA reads TGTGCCAGCGGGCGGGACAGCGGCAATCAGCCCCAGCATTTT.

In its sample, this clone was seen a few times. V usage is TRBV10-3 and J usage is TRBJ1-6; no reliable D call. V shed 1 base and J shed 11 bases, with 18 bases lying between them. The CDR3 is 16 amino acids. Germline CDR1 reads ENHRY; CDR2 reads SYGVKD. The CDR3 reads CAISEFSPGSLPPLHF. As DNA, the CDR3 is TGTGCCATCAGTGAGTTCTCCCCCGGGAGTCTTCCACCCCTCCACTTT.

CDR3 in DNA: TGCGCCAGCAGCTTCGGGGAGACCCAGTACTTC. It is translated as CASSFGETQYF. The rearrangement joins TRBV5-1 to TRBJ2-5; D is uncertain. The CDR3 has 11 residues. The germline V gene has CDR1 SGHRS and CDR2 YFSETQ. The V gene lost 2 bases and the J gene lost 5 bases, with 4 bases spanning the gap.

The chain uses TRBV2 and TRBJ1-2; unclear D gene. The CDR3 has 15 residues. Trimming stripped 3 bases from V and 4 bases from J, with 15 bases between. Germline CDR1 is SNHLY and CDR2 is FYNNEI. CDR3 loop: CASSERGTPSYGYTF. The CDR3 nucleotides read TGTGCCAGCAGTGAGCGAGGAACCCCGAGCTATGGCTACACCTTC.